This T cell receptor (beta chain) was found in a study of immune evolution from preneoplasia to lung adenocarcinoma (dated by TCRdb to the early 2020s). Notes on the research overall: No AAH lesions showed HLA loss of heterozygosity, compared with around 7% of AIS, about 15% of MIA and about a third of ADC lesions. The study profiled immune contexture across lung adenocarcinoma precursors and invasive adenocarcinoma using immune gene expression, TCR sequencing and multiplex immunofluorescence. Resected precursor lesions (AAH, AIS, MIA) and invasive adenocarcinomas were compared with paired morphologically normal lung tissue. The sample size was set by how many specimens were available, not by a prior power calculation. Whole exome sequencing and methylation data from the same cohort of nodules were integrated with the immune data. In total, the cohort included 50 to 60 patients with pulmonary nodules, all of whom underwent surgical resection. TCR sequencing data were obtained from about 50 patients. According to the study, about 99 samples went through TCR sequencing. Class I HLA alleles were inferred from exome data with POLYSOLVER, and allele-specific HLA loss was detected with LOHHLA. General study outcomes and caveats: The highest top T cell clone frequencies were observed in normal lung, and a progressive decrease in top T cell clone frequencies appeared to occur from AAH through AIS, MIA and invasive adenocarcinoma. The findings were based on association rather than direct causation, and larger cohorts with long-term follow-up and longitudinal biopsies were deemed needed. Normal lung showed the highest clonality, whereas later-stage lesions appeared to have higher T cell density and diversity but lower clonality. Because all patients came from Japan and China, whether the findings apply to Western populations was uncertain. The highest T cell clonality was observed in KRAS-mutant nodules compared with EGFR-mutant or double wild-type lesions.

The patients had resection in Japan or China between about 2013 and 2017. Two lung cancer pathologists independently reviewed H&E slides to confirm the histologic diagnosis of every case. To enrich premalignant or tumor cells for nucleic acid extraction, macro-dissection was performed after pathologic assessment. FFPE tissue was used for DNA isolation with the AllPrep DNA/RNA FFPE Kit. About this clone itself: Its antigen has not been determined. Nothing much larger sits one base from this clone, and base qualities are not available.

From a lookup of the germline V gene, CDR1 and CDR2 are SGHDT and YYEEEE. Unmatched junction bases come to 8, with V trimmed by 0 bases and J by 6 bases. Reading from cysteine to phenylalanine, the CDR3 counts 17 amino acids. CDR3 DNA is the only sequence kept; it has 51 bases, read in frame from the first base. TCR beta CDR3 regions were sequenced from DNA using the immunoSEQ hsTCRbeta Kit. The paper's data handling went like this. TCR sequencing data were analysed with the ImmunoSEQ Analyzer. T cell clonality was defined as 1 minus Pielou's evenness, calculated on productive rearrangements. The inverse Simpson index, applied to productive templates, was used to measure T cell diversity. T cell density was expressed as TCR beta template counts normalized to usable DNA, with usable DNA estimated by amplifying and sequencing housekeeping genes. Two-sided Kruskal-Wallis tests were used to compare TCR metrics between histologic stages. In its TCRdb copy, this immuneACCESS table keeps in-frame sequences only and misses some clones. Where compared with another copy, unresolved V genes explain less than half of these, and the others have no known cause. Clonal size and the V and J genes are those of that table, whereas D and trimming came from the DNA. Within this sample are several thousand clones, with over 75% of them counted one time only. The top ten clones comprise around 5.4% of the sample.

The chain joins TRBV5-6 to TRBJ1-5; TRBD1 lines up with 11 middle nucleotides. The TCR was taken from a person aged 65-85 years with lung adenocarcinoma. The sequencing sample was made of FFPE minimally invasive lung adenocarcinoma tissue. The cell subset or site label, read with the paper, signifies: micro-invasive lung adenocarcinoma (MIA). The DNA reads TGTGCCAGCAGCTTGGCGGGGGGACAGGGGGTTCTTCAGCCCCAGCATTTT. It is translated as CASSLAGGQGVLQPQHF.